This T cell receptor beta chain is from a study of CD8 T cells in ankylosing spondylitis. Using its own MiXCR run on the 5' RACE reads, TCRdb lists one record per CDR3 protein. The repertoire holds 750,000 to 850,000 distinct CDR3 sequences, with 12% as singletons. The germline V gene encodes CDR1 DFQATT and CDR2 SNEGSKA (reference sequence). The ends lost 3 bases at V and 8 bases at J; junction bases unmatched: 9. CDR3 length: 14 residues. Only a few counts were recorded for this clonotype. Its matching antigen is unknown. General study points: Blood of patients with ankylosing spondylitis appeared to be characterized by a TCR beta motif of fewer than 10 highly homologous variants. Matched synovial fluid from ankylosing spondylitis patients was reported to be enriched for disease-linked clones. Some of the motif variants had earlier been found in reactive arthritis patients' fluid and blood. A CD8+ phenotype characterized the disease-linked clones, which were relatively rare in peripheral blood.

This chain connects TRBV20-1 to TRBJ2-1; 8 bases agree with TRBD2. The sample taken for sequencing was blood, either unsorted or a sorted T cell fraction (not recorded which). This TCR derives from a male donor with ankylosing spondylitis. DNA for the CDR3: TGCAGTGCTAGGCGGGGCGGGGGGACCTATGAGCAGTTCTTC. It encodes CSARRGGGTYEQFF.